Listed below are T cell receptor beta chains from one sample, sequenced in a study of T cell changes during pregnancy in multiple sclerosis. Produced via immunoSEQ multiplex PCR; TCRdb's table is partial and in-frame only. This sample has fewer than 90,000 clones, with around 94% found just once. The specimen was peripheral blood, collected in the third trimester of pregnancy. All receptors derive from a female donor with multiple sclerosis, enrolled in a pregnancy study. CDR3s include the opening cysteine and the closing phenylalanine or tryptophan. D genes are given only for firm matches. A clone size is listed for some rows: how often the clone was seen (once, few, many), or a class if it is expanded.

J,size,V,D,DNA,CDR3
TRBJ2-7,NA,TRBV7-9,NA,TGTGCCAGCAGCGGGGGGGGGCCCTACCCATTCGAGCAGTACTTC,CASSGGGPYPFEQYF
TRBJ2-7,NA,TRBV28,TRBD2,TGTGCCAGCAGTGCCTCCGGGAGGACCTACGAGCAGTACTTC,CASSASGRTYEQYF
TRBJ2-6,NA,TRBV27,NA,TGTGCCAGCAGTTTATACGGCGGCGGGGCCAACGTCCTGACTTTC,CASSLYGGGANVLTF
TRBJ2-1,few,TRBV6-5,NA,TGTGCCAGCAGTAAGACGCATTGGAGCTCCAATGAGCAGTTCTTC,CASSKTHWSSNEQFF
TRBJ1-2,NA,TRBV5-1,TRBD1,TGCGCCAGCAGCCCTACGACAGGGATAAACGTTGGCTACACCTTC,CASSPTTGINVGYTF
TRBJ2-3,NA,TRBV7-6,TRBD2,TGTGCCAGCAGCTTGGGTCCGGGAGGGGACACAGATACGCAGTATTTT,CASSLGPGGDTDTQYF
TRBJ2-2,NA,TRBV30,TRBD1,TGTGCCTGGAGTGGCCCAACAGGGGGCTTGAACACCGGGGAGCTGTTTTTT,CAWSGPTGGLNTGELFF
TRBJ1-5,NA,TRBV5-8,TRBD1,TGTGCCAGCAGGAAAGCGACAGGGGGCAATCAGCCCCAGCATTTT,CASRKATGGNQPQHF
TRBJ1-3,NA,TRBV5-5,NA,TGTGCCAGCAGCTTGGTTGCAGGGGCCAGCTCTGGAAACACCATATATTTT,CASSLVAGASSGNTIYF
TRBJ2-7,NA,TRBV11-2,NA,TGTGCCAGCAGCGACCTACGGAGGGTACGCGAGCAGTACTTC,CASSDLRRVREQYF
TRBJ2-7,NA,TRBV5-1,TRBD2,TGCGCCAGCAGCCCCTCCGGGACTAGCGGGGACGAGCAGTACTTC,CASSPSGTSGDEQYF
TRBJ2-1,NA,TRBV5-5,NA,TGTGCCAGCAGCTCCAGGGTGATATTAAACAATGAGCAGTTCTTC,CASSSRVILNNEQFF
TRBJ1-4,NA,TRBV4-1,TRBD1,TGCGCCAGCAGCCAAGTCTTTGCCGGGACAGTTAATGAAAAACTGTTTTTT,CASSQVFAGTVNEKLFF
TRBJ2-7,NA,TRBV7-9,TRBD2,TGTGCCAGCCATCCTAGCGGGAGCTACGAGCAGTACTTC,CASHPSGSYEQYF
TRBJ2-5,NA,TRBV4-1,TRBD2,TGCGCCAGCAGCCGAGGGACTAGCGAGGGAGAGACCCAGTACTTC,CASSRGTSEGETQYF
TRBJ2-5,NA,TRBV7-7,TRBD1,TGTGCCAGCAGCCCCGGGACAGGGCAAGAGACCCAGTACTTC,CASSPGTGQETQYF
TRBJ2-1,NA,TRBV11-3,TRBD2,TGTGCCAGCAGCTTAGATTCAACGACTAGCGATGAGCAGTTCTTC,CASSLDSTTSDEQFF
TRBJ2-7,once,TRBV30,TRBD2,TGTGCCTGGACTAAAATGAGACTAGCGGGAGAACCCTACGAGCAGTACTTC,CAWTKMRLAGEPYEQYF
TRBJ2-1,NA,TRBV11-2,NA,TGTGCCAGCAGCTCTGACATCCGGGACTGGACTTACAATGAGCAGTTCTTC,CASSSDIRDWTYNEQFF
TRBJ1-1,NA,TRBV5-4,TRBD1,TGTGCCAGCAGCGACCTCGAAGGGGGCAACACTGAAGCTTTCTTT,CASSDLEGGNTEAFF
TRBJ1-2,NA,TRBV6-1,NA,TGTGCCAGCGTGAGGATGGAAGACTATGGCTACACCTTC,CASVRMEDYGYTF
TRBJ2-1,NA,TRBV7-3,NA,TGTGCCAGCAGCCAAATGCCAGCGGATCCTGAGCAGTTCTTC,CASSQMPADPEQFF
TRBJ1-2,NA,TRBV6-1,TRBD1,TGTGCCAGCGGGGACAGGGGAGGTAGCTATGGCTACACCTTC,CASGDRGGSYGYTF
TRBJ2-1,once,TRBV28,TRBD1,TGTGCCAGCAGTGGACAGGGGATTTCGGACAATGAGCAGTTCTTC,CASSGQGISDNEQFF
TRBJ2-2,NA,TRBV15,TRBD1,TGTGCCACCAGCAGAGGGGGACAGGTGAACACCGGGGAGCTGTTTTTT,CATSRGGQVNTGELFF
TRBJ2-7,NA,TRBV28,TRBD2,TGTGCCAGCAGTCGGACTAGCGGGAACAGGGGCGAGCAGTACTTC,CASSRTSGNRGEQYF
TRBJ2-7,NA,TRBV5-6,TRBD2,TGTGCCAGCAGCTTGTGGGGAGGCGGACTAGCGGCCGAGTACGAGCAGTACTTC,CASSLWGGGLAAEYEQYF
TRBJ2-1,NA,TRBV6-1,TRBD2,TGTGCCAGCAAATTCGGGACTAGCGGGAGTAATGAGCAGTTCTTC,CASKFGTSGSNEQFF
TRBJ1-1,NA,TRBV2,NA,TGTGCCAGCAGTTTGGATGGCGGGAACACTGAAGCTTTCTTT,CASSLDGGNTEAFF
TRBJ1-1,NA,TRBV25-1,TRBD1,TGTGCCAGCAGTGAATCTCCGGGACACAGGGGAACTGAAGCTTTCTTT,CASSESPGHRGTEAFF
TRBJ1-1,NA,TRBV7-2,NA,TGTGCCAGCAGCTTAGCGTTTAAGGGGACTGAAGCTTTCTTT,CASSLAFKGTEAFF
TRBJ2-1,NA,TRBV7-9,NA,TGTGCCAGCAGCTTAGATGGCAGGGGCGCTGAGCAGTTCTTC,CASSLDGRGAEQFF
TRBJ1-5,NA,TRBV4-1,NA,TGCGCCAGCAGCCAAGATCCTCAGGGTCGTCAGCCCCAGCATTTT,CASSQDPQGRQPQHF
TRBJ1-3,NA,TRBV28,NA,TGTGCCAGCAGAATCCCCAGGGGCTCTGGAAACACCATATATTTT,CASRIPRGSGNTIYF
TRBJ2-7,many,TRBV4-3,TRBD1,TGCGCCAGCAGCCAAGACCCGGGACAGGGAAGGTACGAGCAGTACTTC,CASSQDPGQGRYEQYF
TRBJ1-2,NA,TRBV2,NA,TGTGCCAGCAGACAAGCGGGTGCCGATGGCTACACCTTC,CASRQAGADGYTF
TRBJ2-2,once,TRBV5-5,TRBD1,TGTGCCTCACTACAGGGGCCCCGAACCGGGGAGCTGTTTTTT,CASLQGPRTGELFF